The source of this TCR beta chain is a study of blood T cells in healthy people across ages. As concerns this clonotype: Its specificity is not known.

PCR was performed a second time for roughly 7 to 11 cycles using a sample-barcoded 5' primer and a J-beta primer mix. Every cDNA was tagged by a template-switch adaptor with 12 random nucleotides. From each sample, at least 2.5 million paired-end reads containing CDR3 were obtained. TCRdb itself ran the 5' RACE reads through MiXCR, one entry per CDR3 protein. Of 1.5 million to 2 million distinct CDR3 sequences listed, roughly 32% were seen once; the top ten hold approximately 11%. Study-level findings and limits: The donors' CMV status was not determined, possibly confounding changes in expanded clonotypes.

Per the germline V gene, CDR1 is SNHLY and CDR2 is FYNNEI. The CDR3 totals 21 residues. The TCR comes from a woman in her twenties or thirties in good health. The chain employs TRBV2 and TRBJ2-4; TRBD2 might be the D (7 bases). The J call may be faulty, since TRBJ2-7 better matches the DNA end. The specimen sequenced was blood. CDR3 protein: CASSEALTWAFTGGRVHEQYF. The CDR3 region has the DNA TGTGCCAGCAGTGAAGCGCTCACGTGGGCTTTTACCGGGGGGCGGGTCCACGAGCAGTACTTC.